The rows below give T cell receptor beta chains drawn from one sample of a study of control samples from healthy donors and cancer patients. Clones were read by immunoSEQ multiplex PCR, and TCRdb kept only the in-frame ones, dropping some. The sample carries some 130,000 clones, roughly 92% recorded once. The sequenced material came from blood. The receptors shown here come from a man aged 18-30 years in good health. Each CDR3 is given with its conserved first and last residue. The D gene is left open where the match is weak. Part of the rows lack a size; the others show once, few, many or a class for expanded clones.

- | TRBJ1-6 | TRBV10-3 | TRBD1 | CAISETGETPLHF | TGTGCCATCAGTGAAACAGGGGAAACACCCCTCCACTTT
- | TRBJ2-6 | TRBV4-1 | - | CASSIDRSFGSGANVLTF | TGCGCCAGCAGCATAGACAGGAGCTTTGGCTCTGGGGCCAACGTCCTGACTTTC
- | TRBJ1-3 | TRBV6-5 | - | CASNPGRISGNTIYF | TGTGCCAGCAACCCGGGACGGATCTCTGGAAACACCATATATTTT
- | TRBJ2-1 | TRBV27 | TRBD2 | CASSLSRRGGPDNEQFF | TGTGCCAGCAGTTTATCGCGGCGGGGGGGCCCTGACAATGAGCAGTTCTTC
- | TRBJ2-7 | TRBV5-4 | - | CASSFQGPSYEQYF | TGTGCCAGCAGCTTCCAGGGGCCCTCCTACGAGCAGTACTTC
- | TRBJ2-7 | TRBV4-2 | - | CASSQPDSYEQYF | TGTGCCAGCAGCCAGCCCGACTCCTACGAGCAGTACTTC
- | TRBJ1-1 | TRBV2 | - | CASNRNMNTEAFF | TGTGCCAGCAACCGGAATATGAACACTGAAGCTTTCTTT
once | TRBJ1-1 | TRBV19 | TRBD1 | CASNPRPKQGAMNTEAFF | TGTGCCAGCAACCCGCGACCCAAACAGGGGGCCATGAACACTGAAGCTTTCTTT
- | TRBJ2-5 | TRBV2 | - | CASSDERSAAAYF | TGTGCCAGCAGTGATGAAAGGAGCGCGGCTGCGTACTTC
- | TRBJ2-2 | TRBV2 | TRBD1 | CASSEGQGQGELFF | TGTGCCAGCAGTGAGGGACAGGGACAAGGGGAGCTGTTTTTT
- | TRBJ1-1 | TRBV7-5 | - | CARSRDSPSGEAFF | TGTGCCAGAAGCCGGGACTCCCCAAGCGGTGAAGCTTTCTTT
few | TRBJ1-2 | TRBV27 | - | CASSLSRQNYGYTF | TGTGCCAGCAGTTTATCGCGGCAGAACTATGGCTACACCTTC
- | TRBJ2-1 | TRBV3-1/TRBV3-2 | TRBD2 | CASSQETSGGAQFF | TGTGCCAGCAGCCAAGAAACTAGCGGGGGGGCTCAGTTCTTC
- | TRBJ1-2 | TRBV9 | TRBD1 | CASSVGQGQDYGYTF | TGTGCCAGCAGCGTCGGACAGGGTCAAGACTATGGCTACACCTTC
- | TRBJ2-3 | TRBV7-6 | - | CASSLGVGSTDTQYF | TGTGCCAGCAGCTTAGGCGTAGGATCCACAGATACGCAGTATTTT
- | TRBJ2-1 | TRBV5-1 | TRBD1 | CASSLAGGYEQFF | TGCGCCAGCAGCTTGGCAGGGGGCTATGAGCAGTTCTTC
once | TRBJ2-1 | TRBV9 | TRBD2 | CASSATPAGDEQFF | TGTGCCAGCAGCGCAACGCCGGCGGGGGATGAGCAGTTCTTC
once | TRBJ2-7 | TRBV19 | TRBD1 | CASSETYDRASYEQYF | TGTGCCAGTAGTGAGACTTATGACAGGGCGTCCTACGAGCAGTACTTC
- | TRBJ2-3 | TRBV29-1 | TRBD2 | CSVSGGGDTDTQYF | TGCAGCGTTTCGGGAGGGGGAGACACAGATACGCAGTATTTT
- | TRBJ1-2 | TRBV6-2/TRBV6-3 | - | CASSHPSGGYTF | TGTGCCAGCAGTCACCCAAGCGGTGGCTACACCTTC
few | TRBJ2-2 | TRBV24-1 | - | CATSGGASDTGELFF | TGTGCCACCAGTGGGGGGGCGTCGGACACCGGGGAGCTGTTTTTT
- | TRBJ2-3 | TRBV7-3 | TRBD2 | CASRLLAASTDTQYF | TGTGCCAGCAGGTTACTAGCGGCTAGCACAGATACGCAGTATTTT
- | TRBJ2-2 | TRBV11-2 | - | CASREGANTGELFF | TGTGCCAGCAGAGAAGGGGCGAACACCGGGGAGCTGTTTTTT
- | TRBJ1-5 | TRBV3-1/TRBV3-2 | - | CASSPRWAGTSGANQPQHF | TGTGCCAGCAGCCCCCGGTGGGCAGGGACGTCCGGGGCCAATCAGCCCCAGCATTTT
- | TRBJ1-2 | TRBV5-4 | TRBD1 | CASSLVGTGGGYTF | TGTGCCAGCAGCTTGGTAGGGACAGGGGGCGGCTACACCTTC
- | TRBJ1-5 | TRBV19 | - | CASSTSSNQPQHF | TGTGCCAGTTCTACAAGTAGCAATCAGCCCCAGCATTTT